This T cell receptor beta chain is drawn from a study of OX40 agonist ivuxolimab in advanced cancers. Across the whole study: Administration of intravenous ivuxolimab to patients occurred every 2 weeks at 0.01 to 10 mg/kg. Study-wide results and limits: Compared with CD4+, CD8+ T cells on average had more expanded clones.

Turning to this clone: What it recognizes is unknown.

Profiled with immunoSEQ multiplex PCR; TCRdb holds only in-frame clones, not every one. Of approximately 90,000 clones listed, around nine tenths were seen once; the top ten hold approximately 0.28%. Germline CDR1 and CDR2: LNHDA and SQIVND (reference sequence). The CDR3 runs 14 residues. The V gene lost 7 bases and the J gene lost 2 bases, with 14 bases spanning the gap. This specimen consisted of CD4+ or CD8+ T cells sorted from blood, obtained in a trial of the OX40 agonist ivuxolimab. This clonotype was sampled from an adult with an advanced solid tumor such as melanoma, head and neck, liver or kidney cancer. The chain combines TRBV19 with TRBJ2-5, with TRBD2 as a possible D gene (5 bases). The CDR3 nucleotides are TGTGCCAGTACTCCCCGGACTCGACAAGAGACCCAGTACTTC. Its protein product is CASTPRTRQETQYF.